This section outlines one TCR beta chain sequence together with its context. The time point denotes: pre-sensitization, week 0. As to treatment: therapeutic diphenylcyclopropenone sensitization with weekly scalp DPC. The sample is drawn from a study of human T cells and chemical hapten exposure. Trimming cost V 0 bases and J 1 base, with 9 bases left between them. The CDR3 totals 15 residues. CDR1 is SGHDN and CDR2 is FVKESK in the germline V gene. TCRdb re-analysed the RACE reads in MiXCR, keeping a single row per CDR3 protein. This sample has around 110,000 distinct CDR3 sequences, with approximately 12% found just once.

The gene calls are TRBV14 and TRBJ1-1; D possibly corresponds to TRBD1 (6 bases). The sequence came from a woman between 50 and 59 years old with alopecia areata. Some clones in this sample may be carry-over from other donors' samples. The sequenced sample was whole blood, obtained in connection with sensitization to the hapten diphenylcyclopropenone (DPC). The CDR3 sequence: CASSQDGRGNTEAFF. Here the CDR3 DNA reads TGTGCCAGCAGCCAAGACGGCAGGGGGAACACTGAAGCTTTCTTT.